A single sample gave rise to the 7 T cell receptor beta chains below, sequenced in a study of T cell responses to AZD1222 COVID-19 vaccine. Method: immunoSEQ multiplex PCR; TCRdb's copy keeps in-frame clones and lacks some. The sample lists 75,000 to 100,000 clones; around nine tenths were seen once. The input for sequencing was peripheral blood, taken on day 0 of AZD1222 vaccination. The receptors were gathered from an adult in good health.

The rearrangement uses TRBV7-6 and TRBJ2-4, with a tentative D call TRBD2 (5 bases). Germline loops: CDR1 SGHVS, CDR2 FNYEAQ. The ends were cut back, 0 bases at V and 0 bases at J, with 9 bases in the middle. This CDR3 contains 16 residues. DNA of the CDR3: TGTGCCAGCAGCTTAGCGCCGGGGTCAGCCAAAAACATTCAGTACTTC. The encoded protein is CASSLAPGSAKNIQYF. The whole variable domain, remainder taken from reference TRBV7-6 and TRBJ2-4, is GAGVSQSPRYKVTKRGQDVALRCDPISGHVSLYWYRQALGQGPEFLTYFNYEAQQDKSGLPNDRFSAERPEGSISTLTIQRTEQRDSAMYRCASSLAPGSAKNIQYFGAGTRLSVL.

The chain's CDR3 is CSVGARGRQNEQYF. CDR3 coding DNA: TGCAGCGTTGGGGCAAGGGGGCGTCAGAACGAGCAGTACTTC. This chain joins TRBV29-1 and TRBJ2-7; TRBD1 agrees at 7 bases. The CDR3 has 14 amino acids. The V gene's germline CDR1 is SQVTM and CDR2 ANQGSEA. V gave up 4 bases and J gave up 5 bases; unmatched junction bases: 11.

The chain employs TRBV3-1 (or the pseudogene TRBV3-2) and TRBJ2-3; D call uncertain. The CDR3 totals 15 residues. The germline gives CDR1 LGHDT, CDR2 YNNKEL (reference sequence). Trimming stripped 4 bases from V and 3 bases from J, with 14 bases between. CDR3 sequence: CASSPRRNPTDTQYF. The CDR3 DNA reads TGTGCCAGCAGCCCCCGGCGGAACCCTACAGATACGCAGTATTTT.

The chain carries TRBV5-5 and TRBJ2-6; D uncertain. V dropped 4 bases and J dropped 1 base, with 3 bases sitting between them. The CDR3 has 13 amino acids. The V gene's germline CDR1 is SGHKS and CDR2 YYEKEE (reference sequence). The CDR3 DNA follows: TGTGCCAGCAGCCCTTCTGGGGCCAACGTCCTGACTTTC. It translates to CASSPSGANVLTF.

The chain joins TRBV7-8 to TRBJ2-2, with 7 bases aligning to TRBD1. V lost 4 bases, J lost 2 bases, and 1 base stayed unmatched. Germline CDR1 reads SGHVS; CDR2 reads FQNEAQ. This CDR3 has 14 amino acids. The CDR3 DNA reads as TGTGCCAGCAGCTGGGACAGAAACACCGGGGAGCTGTTTTTT. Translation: CASSWDRNTGELFF.

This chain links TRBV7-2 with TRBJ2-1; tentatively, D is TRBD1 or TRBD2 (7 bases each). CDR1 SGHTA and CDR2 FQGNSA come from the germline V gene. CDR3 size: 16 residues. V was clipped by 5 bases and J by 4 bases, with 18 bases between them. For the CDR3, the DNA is TGTGCCAGCAGCCCAGGGGGGGGGATCGGTTACAATGAGCAGTTCTTC. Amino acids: CASSPGGGIGYNEQFF.

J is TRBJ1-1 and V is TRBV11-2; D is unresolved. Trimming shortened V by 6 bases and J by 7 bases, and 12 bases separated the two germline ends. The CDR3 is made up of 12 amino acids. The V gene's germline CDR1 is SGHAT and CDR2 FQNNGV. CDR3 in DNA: TGTGCCAGCAGGGGTTCCGGGATTGAAGCTTTCTTT. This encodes CASRGSGIEAFF.